One T cell receptor beta chain is described in this entry. The data were obtained in a study of blood T cell repertoires in COVID-19. The wider study: There were acute and convalescent COVID-19 samples, and they came from the United States, Italy and Spain. PBMCs, B-cell-depleted T cells, or T cells were the source of the cDNA or gDNA that made up the material.

In the authors' methods: The authors estimated nucleated cell counts from reference gene primer amplification. TCRdb's copy holds only in-frame clones and misses some; the assay was immunoSEQ multiplex PCR. That table is the source of V, J and clone size, and D and trimming were worked out from the DNA. This table has 250,000 to 300,000 clones, approximately 82% appearing once. The sequenced material came from peripheral blood. The source of this sequence is a man aged 60 to 69 who had recovered from COVID-19.

CDR3 bases: TGTGCCAGCAGTGAAAGGGACAGGGGAAATTCACCCCTCCACTTT. Translation gives CASSERDRGNSPLHF. The chain employs TRBV6-1 and TRBJ1-6, with TRBD1 identical over 10 bases. Germline lookup yields CDR1 MNHNS and CDR2 SASEGT. V lost 2 bases to trimming and J lost 7 bases; unmatched junction nucleotides: 2. The CDR3 has 15 residues.